The T cell receptor beta chain described here comes from a study of molecular identifiers for immune sequencing clone quantification. Looking at the study overall: Across replicate runs, RNA obtained from approximately 20,000 or 100,000 naive CD8 cells was divided into five, with four undergoing sequencing.

Study-wide findings and caveats: Amid over 900,000 naive cells, spiked Jurkat TCR RNA from one cell was reportedly still detectable. In naive cells, clones above 20 RNA copies held under 1% of molecules, whereas in effector cells they held over 98%.

Methods described previously were used for bulk TCR libraries, and listed TCR primers were applied. TCRdb reanalysed the PCR reads using MiXCR and keeps one entry per CDR3 protein. The sample comprises approximately 550,000 distinct CDR3 sequences, about a fifth of which are singletons, and around 0.86% rests with the top ten. This clonotype was counted between two and nine times. Its antigen is undetermined. Sequenced sample: naive CD8+ T cells from blood, with Jurkat cell RNA spiked in. Subset specified: FACS-sorted CD8+CD4-CCR7+CD45RA+ naive T cells. This receptor was identified in a human donor in good health. Some libraries in this study had Jurkat cell RNA spiked in.

The CDR3 nucleotides are TGTGCCGAGACTAACGGGACGATCGGAGAGACCCAGTACTTC. Residues: CAETNGTIGETQYF. The chain recombines TRBV10-3 with TRBJ2-5, with D perhaps given as TRBD1 or TRBD2 (5 bases each). From germline, CDR1 is ENHRY and CDR2 SYGVKD. There are 14 residues in the CDR3. V gave up 11 bases and J gave up 4 bases, with 20 bases separating them.